The source of this T cell receptor (beta chain) is a study of a mutant IDH1 vaccine in newly diagnosed glioma. Study as a whole: Vaccine administration was initiated 4-6 weeks following radiotherapy alone, or with temozolomide cycles. Before enrollment, the patients had been treated with radiotherapy alone, temozolomide alone, or both together. Most of them had received both.

Note on this clone: Antigen: not known.

Using immunoSEQ multiplex PCR, the repertoire was profiled, and TCRdb retains in-frame clones only, with some absent. Of about 130,000 clones detected, around 80% appear once; the ten largest clones hold approximately 5%. Time point in this sample: week 11, during vaccination. The study gave 300 ug of mutant IDH1 20-mer peptide per vaccine dose, with topical imiquimod. Germline CDR1 is LNHDA and CDR2 is SQIVND (reference sequence). The CDR3 length is 15 residues. Germline trimming cut 5 bases from V and 3 bases from J; bases unmatched to any gene: 4. The receptor was isolated from a man aged 35 to 55 with glioma. The chain recombines TRBV19 with TRBJ2-3; 11 bases are shared with TRBD1. The sample was PBMCs, taken from a glioma patient whose treatment included an IDH1 peptide vaccine. The CDR3 sequence: CASSRTGGLTDTQYF. DNA of the CDR3: TGTGCCAGTAGTCGGACAGGGGGCTTGACAGATACGCAGTATTTT.